Listed below are T cell receptor beta chains from one sample, sequenced in a study of T cells after yellow fever vaccination. In TCRdb, the 5' RACE reads were re-called with MiXCR into one record per CDR3 protein. The data hold 300,000 or so distinct CDR3 sequences, with 8.1% observed a single time. The starting material was PBMCs, obtained around 45 days after the first yellow fever vaccination. All receptors derive from a man younger than 35 who received the YFV17D yellow fever vaccine. The CDR3 runs from the conserved cysteine through the conserved F or W. The order of the fields is CDR3 DNA, CDR3 protein, D gene, clone size, V gene, J gene. A D gene is named only where the DNA matches it firmly. Clone size appears in some rows only: once, few, many, or a class for an expanded clone.

DNA: TGTGCCAGCAGTGAAGAGGGCTACTCCTACAATGAGCAGTTCTTC
CDR3: CASSEEGYSYNEQFF
D: -
size: few
V: TRBV6-1
J: TRBJ2-1

DNA: TGTGCCAGCAGACCGTCCTTTCTAGCGGGGGGCAACAATGAGCAGTTCTTC
CDR3: CASRPSFLAGGNNEQFF
D: TRBD2
size: few
V: TRBV7-3
J: TRBJ2-1

DNA: TGCGCCAGCAGCCAAAGGGGGGGGCCCTCTGGCACAGATACGCAGTATTTT
CDR3: CASSQRGGPSGTDTQYF
D: -
size: few
V: TRBV4-3
J: TRBJ2-3

DNA: TGCGCCAGCAGCCACTACCCTACCGACAGGGGGTCGGCTGGGACTGAAAAACTGTTTTTT
CDR3: CASSHYPTDRGSAGTEKLFF
D: TRBD1
size: -
V: TRBV4-1
J: TRBJ1-4

DNA: TGTGCCAGCAGCTTTGGCTTCTACAATGAGCAGTTCTTC
CDR3: CASSFGFYNEQFF
D: -
size: -
V: TRBV7-9
J: TRBJ2-1

DNA: TGCAGTGCTGGGAGGGAGGGCACAGATACGCAGTATTTT
CDR3: CSAGREGTDTQYF
D: TRBD2
size: many
V: TRBV20-1
J: TRBJ2-3

DNA: TGCGCCAGCAGCCTCGGGGAGGGAAGGGTGGGCATGAACACTGAAGCTTTCTTT
CDR3: CASSLGEGRVGMNTEAFF
D: -
size: few
V: TRBV4-3
J: TRBJ1-1

DNA: TGTGCCAGCAGCCAGGGACTAGCGGGGAATAACACCGGGGAGCTGTTTTTT
CDR3: CASSQGLAGNNTGELFF
D: TRBD2
size: -
V: TRBV3-1
J: TRBJ2-2

DNA: TGTGCCAGCAGTGAATGGACAGGTTCCACCTCCTACGAGCAGTACTTC
CDR3: CASSEWTGSTSYEQYF
D: TRBD1
size: -
V: TRBV6-1
J: TRBJ2-7

DNA: TGTGCCAGCAGCCCGGGAACAGGGGTCGACGAGCAGTACTTC
CDR3: CASSPGTGVDEQYF
D: TRBD1
size: -
V: TRBV7-9
J: TRBJ2-7

DNA: TGCGCCAGCAGGATCAGACAGGGGAATTCACCCCTCCACTTT
CDR3: CASRIRQGNSPLHF
D: TRBD1
size: -
V: TRBV5-1
J: TRBJ1-6

DNA: TGTGCCAGCAGTCAAGGTGGGGTCCTGACTTTC
CDR3: CASSQGGVLTF
D: -
size: -
V: TRBV7-8
J: TRBJ2-6

DNA: TGCAGCGTTGTACAGGGTTCAGATACGCAGTATTTT
CDR3: CSVVQGSDTQYF
D: -
size: -
V: TRBV29-1
J: TRBJ2-3

DNA: TGTGCCAGCAGTTTGACCTTAGCACCCCTCCACTTT
CDR3: CASSLTLAPLHF
D: -
size: few
V: TRBV28
J: TRBJ1-6

DNA: TGCGCCAGCCAGGGGCTAGCGGGGTTATACAATGAGCAGTTCTTC
CDR3: CASQGLAGLYNEQFF
D: TRBD2
size: few
V: TRBV5-1
J: TRBJ2-1

DNA: TGTGCCAGCAGCTTAGCGGGGGGGTACGCCGGGGAGCTGTTTTTT
CDR3: CASSLAGGYAGELFF
D: TRBD2
size: many
V: TRBV12-3/TRBV12-4
J: TRBJ2-2

DNA: TGTGCCAGCAGTTTTAAGGGAGAGACCCAGTACTTC
CDR3: CASSFKGETQYF
D: -
size: few
V: TRBV27
J: TRBJ2-5

DNA: TGTGCCATCAGTGACCCCGGACAGCTGGCTTTCTTT
CDR3: CAISDPGQLAFF
D: -
size: many
V: TRBV10-3
J: TRBJ1-1

DNA: TGTGCCAGCAGAGCCCTCGAGGGGAACACAGATACGCAGTATTTT
CDR3: CASRALEGNTDTQYF
D: -
size: few
V: TRBV2
J: TRBJ2-3

DNA: TGTGCCTGGAGAAAGGGGATGTGGTCTGGGGCCAACGTCCTGACTTTC
CDR3: CAWRKGMWSGANVLTF
D: -
size: few
V: TRBV30
J: TRBJ2-6

DNA: TGTGCCAGCAGACCGGACAGTACTAGCACAGATACGCAGTATTTT
CDR3: CASRPDSTSTDTQYF
D: -
size: few
V: TRBV2
J: TRBJ2-3

DNA: TGTGCCAGCAGTGCTCAAGTGAACACTGAAGCTTTCTTT
CDR3: CASSAQVNTEAFF
D: -
size: few
V: TRBV12-3/TRBV12-4
J: TRBJ1-1

DNA: TGCAGCGTTCGACGGGGCACAGATACGCAGTATTTT
CDR3: CSVRRGTDTQYF
D: -
size: few
V: TRBV29-1
J: TRBJ2-3

DNA: TGTGCCAGCAGCCGAGGGGGGGCAGGAGCTTTCTTT
CDR3: CASSRGGAGAFF
D: -
size: few
V: TRBV12-3/TRBV12-4
J: TRBJ1-1

DNA: TGTGCCAGCAGCTTAAGGTCAGTGTTCGATGAGCAGTTCTTC
CDR3: CASSLRSVFDEQFF
D: -
size: few
V: TRBV7-9
J: TRBJ2-1

DNA: TGTGCCTGGTCACAACAAGAGACCCAGTACTTC
CDR3: CAWSQQETQYF
D: -
size: few
V: TRBV30
J: TRBJ2-5

DNA: TGCGCCAGCAGCCCGACGGGGGGAAACACCGGGGAGCTGTTTTTT
CDR3: CASSPTGGNTGELFF
D: TRBD2
size: -
V: TRBV4-3
J: TRBJ2-2

DNA: TGCAGTGCTAGAGTTAATTTCGGTACCGGGGAGCTGTTTTTT
CDR3: CSARVNFGTGELFF
D: -
size: -
V: TRBV20-1
J: TRBJ2-2

DNA: TGTGCCAGCAGCTTAAACCCACGGGGGCTCAACTATGGCTACACCTTC
CDR3: CASSLNPRGLNYGYTF
D: -
size: many
V: TRBV11-2
J: TRBJ1-2

DNA: TGTGCCAGCAGTTTGGGGGGGGCTGGTGTTGAAGCTTTCTTT
CDR3: CASSLGGAGVEAFF
D: -
size: -
V: TRBV27
J: TRBJ1-1

DNA: TGTGCCAGCACCGTACTAGCTGGAGAGACCCAGTACTTC
CDR3: CASTVLAGETQYF
D: -
size: many
V: TRBV12-3/TRBV12-4
J: TRBJ2-5

DNA: TGCGCCAGCAGCCCGGAGGCAGATTCAACTAATGAAAAACTGTTTTTT
CDR3: CASSPEADSTNEKLFF
D: -
size: many
V: TRBV5-1
J: TRBJ1-4

DNA: TGTGCCAGCAGCTTCGGGACTAGCACCTACAATGAGCAGTTCTTC
CDR3: CASSFGTSTYNEQFF
D: TRBD2
size: -
V: TRBV7-9
J: TRBJ2-1

DNA: TGCGCCAGCAGACGGACAGCCGGAGAGACCCAGTACTTC
CDR3: CASRRTAGETQYF
D: -
size: -
V: TRBV5-1
J: TRBJ2-5

DNA: TGCAGTGCTAGAGATCTTGCATTCCCAACTAATGAAAAACTGTTTTTT
CDR3: CSARDLAFPTNEKLFF
D: -
size: few
V: TRBV20-1
J: TRBJ1-4

DNA: TGTGCCAGCAGCCAAGAGGCCAGCCAAGAGACCCAGTACTTC
CDR3: CASSQEASQETQYF
D: -
size: few
V: TRBV3-1
J: TRBJ2-5

DNA: TGTGCCACGGAAAAGGACAGGAACACTGAAGCTTTCTTT
CDR3: CATEKDRNTEAFF
D: -
size: few
V: TRBV28
J: TRBJ1-1

DNA: TGTGCCACCAGCAAGACCAACACAGATACGCAGTATTTT
CDR3: CATSKTNTDTQYF
D: -
size: few
V: TRBV24-1
J: TRBJ2-3

DNA: TGTGCCTGGAGTGTGAAGGGAAGGGCGAACACTGAAGCTTTCTTT
CDR3: CAWSVKGRANTEAFF
D: -
size: -
V: TRBV30
J: TRBJ1-1

DNA: TGCGCCAGCAGCCTATTCCTGACTAGCTCAGAGGGCACAGATACGCAGTATTTT
CDR3: CASSLFLTSSEGTDTQYF
D: TRBD2
size: -
V: TRBV4-3
J: TRBJ2-3

DNA: TGTGCCAGCTCACCATCGCCAGAGACCCAGTACTTC
CDR3: CASSPSPETQYF
D: -
size: few
V: TRBV18
J: TRBJ2-5

DNA: TGTGCCAGCAGTTTGACAGGGGATAGGAGTGAGCAGTTCTTC
CDR3: CASSLTGDRSEQFF
D: TRBD1
size: few
V: TRBV27
J: TRBJ2-1

DNA: TGTGCCAGCAGTTTAGCCCTCAACCGGGCGGTTGAAGCTTTCTTT
CDR3: CASSLALNRAVEAFF
D: -
size: few
V: TRBV12-3/TRBV12-4
J: TRBJ1-1

DNA: TGTGCCAGCAGTCCAGGTGTTGGGGCCAACGTCCTGACTTTC
CDR3: CASSPGVGANVLTF
D: -
size: many
V: TRBV27
J: TRBJ2-6

DNA: TGTGCCAGCAGCGTAGCCCCGGAATCCTACGAGCAGTACTTC
CDR3: CASSVAPESYEQYF
D: -
size: few
V: TRBV9
J: TRBJ2-7

DNA: TGTGCCAGCAGAGTAGGGGGAGAGACCCAGTACTTC
CDR3: CASRVGGETQYF
D: -
size: few
V: TRBV2
J: TRBJ2-5

DNA: TGTGCCAGCAGCGGATATTACAGGGAAGCGGACACTGAAGCTTTCTTT
CDR3: CASSGYYREADTEAFF
D: -
size: many
V: TRBV7-9
J: TRBJ1-1

DNA: TGTGCCAGCAGTTTTGGGGCAACCACCTACAATGAGCAGTTCTTC
CDR3: CASSFGATTYNEQFF
D: -
size: few
V: TRBV12-3/TRBV12-4
J: TRBJ2-1

DNA: TGTGCCAGCAGTTTGGGAATTAACTATGGCTACACCTTC
CDR3: CASSLGINYGYTF
D: -
size: -
V: TRBV12-3/TRBV12-4
J: TRBJ1-2

DNA: TGTGCCAGCAGTCGTACAGGGGCTCAGCCCCAGCATTTT
CDR3: CASSRTGAQPQHF
D: TRBD1
size: -
V: TRBV27
J: TRBJ1-5

DNA: TGCGCCAGCAGCTTGGGTGGCGGGGGACCTAGCACAGATACGCAGTATTTT
CDR3: CASSLGGGGPSTDTQYF
D: TRBD2
size: few
V: TRBV5-1
J: TRBJ2-3

DNA: TGTGCCAGCAACCCACCCACAGATACGCAGTATTTT
CDR3: CASNPPTDTQYF
D: -
size: many
V: TRBV6-5
J: TRBJ2-3

DNA: TGTGCCAGCACCTGGGAAGTCGGGTCACCCCTCCACTTT
CDR3: CASTWEVGSPLHF
D: -
size: -
V: TRBV2
J: TRBJ1-6

DNA: TGTGCCAGCAGCCCCGCTGGTTTGGGGCTTAACATTCAGTACTTC
CDR3: CASSPAGLGLNIQYF
D: -
size: few
V: TRBV7-6
J: TRBJ2-4

DNA: TGTGCCACCAGTGAGATGACAGGTCCGGGCACAGATACGCAGTATTTT
CDR3: CATSEMTGPGTDTQYF
D: -
size: few
V: TRBV24-1
J: TRBJ2-3

DNA: TGTGCCTGGAATCAGGAAGAGACCCAGTACTTC
CDR3: CAWNQEETQYF
D: -
size: many
V: TRBV30
J: TRBJ2-5

DNA: TGTGCCAGCAGAAACGGACAGGAGTATGGCTACACCTTC
CDR3: CASRNGQEYGYTF
D: TRBD1
size: once
V: TRBV6-1
J: TRBJ1-2